These T cell receptor beta chains were read from a single sample in a study of cytomegalovirus exposure and HLA in healthy donors. Profiling relied on immunoSEQ multiplex PCR, and the TCRdb table lists in-frame clones only, not all of them. The profile shows more than 85,000 clones, 89% of them singletons. Input material: PBMCs. These receptors were collected from a woman aged 18-35 years in good health and CMV-seronegative. CDR3s include the opening cysteine and the closing phenylalanine or tryptophan. The order of the fields is CDR3 length, clone size, V gene, J gene, D gene, CDR3 protein, CDR3 DNA. A D gene is named only where the DNA matches it firmly. Clone size, where shown, is once, few, many, or a class for clones that have expanded.

length: 15
size: -
V: TRBV6-6
J: TRBJ1-1
D: TRBD1
CDR3: CASSFTNRGGAEAFF
DNA: TGTGCCAGCAGTTTCACAAACAGGGGAGGTGCTGAAGCTTTCTTT

length: 14
size: -
V: TRBV14
J: TRBJ2-7
D: -
CDR3: CASSQLTVTYEQYF
DNA: TGTGCCAGCAGCCAGTTGACAGTTACCTACGAGCAGTACTTC

length: 12
size: -
V: TRBV30
J: TRBJ1-3
D: -
CDR3: CAEENSGNTIYF
DNA: TGTGCCGAGGAAAACTCTGGAAACACCATATATTTT

length: 14
size: -
V: TRBV10-1
J: TRBJ2-5
D: TRBD1
CDR3: CASSPGGPKETQYF
DNA: TGCGCCAGCAGTCCAGGGGGCCCTAAAGAGACCCAGTACTTC

length: 14
size: -
V: TRBV2
J: TRBJ1-2
D: TRBD1
CDR3: CASRAGGANYGYTF
DNA: TGTGCCAGCAGAGCAGGGGGCGCGAACTATGGCTACACCTTC

length: 14
size: -
V: TRBV28
J: TRBJ2-1
D: TRBD1
CDR3: CASSFGTEYNEQFF
DNA: TGTGCCAGCAGTTTTGGGACAGAATACAATGAGCAGTTCTTC

length: 14
size: -
V: TRBV7-9
J: TRBJ2-7
D: -
CDR3: CASSSDTSAYEQYF
DNA: TGTGCCAGCAGCTCGGACACGTCCGCCTACGAGCAGTACTTC

length: 15
size: -
V: TRBV27
J: TRBJ1-4
D: -
CDR3: CASRPSGSTNEKLFF
DNA: TGTGCCAGCAGACCATCAGGGTCAACTAATGAAAAACTGTTTTTT

length: 14
size: -
V: TRBV19
J: TRBJ1-2
D: TRBD1
CDR3: CASSIPGTGRGYTF
DNA: TGTGCCAGTAGTATCCCCGGGACAGGGCGTGGCTACACCTTC

length: 16
size: -
V: TRBV7-8
J: TRBJ2-1
D: TRBD2
CDR3: CASSTLTGTRDNEQFF
DNA: TGTGCCAGCAGCACACTAACCGGGACTAGAGACAATGAGCAGTTCTTC

length: 17
size: -
V: TRBV7-9
J: TRBJ2-3
D: TRBD1
CDR3: CASSQIHGTGDADTQYF
DNA: TGTGCCAGCAGTCAAATCCACGGGACAGGGGATGCAGATACGCAGTATTTT

length: 14
size: -
V: TRBV7-7
J: TRBJ1-1
D: -
CDR3: CASSPISGNTEAFF
DNA: TGTGCTAGCAGCCCAATATCAGGGAACACTGAAGCTTTCTTT

length: 12
size: -
V: TRBV11-2
J: TRBJ2-7
D: -
CDR3: CASSVQGYEQYF
DNA: TGTGCCAGCAGCGTACAGGGATACGAGCAGTACTTC

length: 14
size: once
V: TRBV4-1
J: TRBJ2-1
D: TRBD1
CDR3: CASSQRQGVDEQFF
DNA: TGCGCCAGCAGCCAGAGACAGGGGGTGGATGAGCAGTTCTTC

length: 14
size: -
V: TRBV7-2
J: TRBJ2-1
D: -
CDR3: CASSLGQISNEQFF
DNA: TGTGCCAGCAGCTTAGGACAGATTTCCAATGAGCAGTTCTTC

length: 13
size: few
V: TRBV28
J: TRBJ1-2
D: -
CDR3: CASSLSQAYGYTF
DNA: TGTGCCAGCAGTTTATCCCAGGCCTATGGCTACACCTTC

length: 15
size: -
V: TRBV28
J: TRBJ1-2
D: -
CDR3: CASSLSTRHLYGYTF
DNA: TGTGCCAGCAGTTTAAGTACCAGGCACCTCTATGGCTACACCTTC

length: 16
size: -
V: TRBV11-2
J: TRBJ2-7
D: TRBD2
CDR3: CASSPGTSGSLYEQYF
DNA: TGTGCCAGCAGCCCCGGGACTAGCGGGAGTTTGTACGAGCAGTACTTC

length: 13
size: -
V: TRBV7-2
J: TRBJ2-5
D: -
CDR3: CASSLDGLGTQYF
DNA: TGTGCCAGCAGCTTAGACGGCCTAGGGACCCAGTACTTC

length: 13
size: -
V: TRBV27
J: TRBJ2-3
D: -
CDR3: CASSLSITDTQYF
DNA: TGTGCCAGCAGTTTGAGTATAACAGATACGCAGTATTTT

length: 13
size: -
V: TRBV6-5
J: TRBJ2-5
D: TRBD1
CDR3: CASSYRGRETQYF
DNA: TGTGCCAGCAGTTACAGGGGGCGGGAGACCCAGTACTTC

length: 15
size: -
V: TRBV5-1
J: TRBJ1-3
D: -
CDR3: CASSLGPTGENTIYF
DNA: TGCGCCAGCAGCTTGGGACCGACAGGAGAAAACACCATATATTTT

length: 13
size: -
V: TRBV7-9
J: TRBJ2-5
D: TRBD2
CDR3: CATPALAEETQYF
DNA: TGTGCCACCCCCGCACTAGCGGAAGAGACCCAGTACTTC